A selection of T cell receptor beta chains follows, all from one sample in a study of shared clonotypes between healthy human individuals. Some clones are missing from TCRdb's copy, which holds only in-frame ones; the method was immunoSEQ multiplex PCR. Here the sample spans approximately 2,300,000 clones, under 95% being singletons. The sequenced material came from naive CD4+ T cells from PBMCs. The receptor source for this set is a man between 18 and 29 years old in good health. Some clones in this sample may be carry-over from other donors' samples. The conserved cysteine and the conserved F or W are not part of the CDR3 here. The order of the fields is V gene, clone size, CDR3 protein. Rows may omit the clone size; those that give it use once, few, many or a size class.

>TRBV4-3|.
ASSRGASGSYEQY
>TRBV2|.
ASRARPGAAGELF
>TRBV28|.
ASNPSSSSGSYEQY
>TRBV19|once
ASSSELVHEQF
>TRBV28|.
ASSPVGTPVSDTQY
>TRBV7-2|.
ASRGTQGIYEKLF
>TRBV6-1|.
ASRGTFYNEQF
>TRBV15|once
ATSPRTSGRAGDTQY
>TRBV7-9|.
ASSAYTDSGYT
>TRBV5-4|.
ASSLRAAHDAF
>TRBV6-6|.
ASRHRAGTYEQY
>TRBV5-1|.
ASSLGGRGTEAF
>TRBV7-8|.
ASSLTRTGDTGELF
>TRBV4-3|.
ASSRSPADRITNYGYT
>TRBV7-7|.
ASSLVRSSPRSYNEQF
>TRBV21-1|.
ASSKRPRQGIAGELF
>TRBV5-5|.
ASSSITGFVNEQY
>TRBV5-1|.
ASSLDRPEKDTQY
>TRBV6-5|.
ASSRDSFSNQPQH
>TRBV28|.
ASSLTGNRAETQY
>TRBV7-2|.
ASSLAHTANQPQH
>TRBV5-4|.
ASSEGVAGLDEQF
>TRBV21-1|.
ASSKTRAGQETQY
>TRBV4-3|.
ASSPTGTGVDMNTEAF
>TRBV4-3|.
ASSQEVLAGVYGVDEQF
>TRBV4-1|.
ASSQRGTDTQY
>TRBV28|.
ASRRGQGTRLVQPQH
>TRBV28|.
ASVDRGSNEKLF
>TRBV30|.
AWSATGTGHPNEQF
>TRBV9|.
ASSVRTGATNEKLF
>TRBV4-2|.
ASSQVSGVEQY
>TRBV29-1|.
SVEPRKRSNYGYT
>TRBV28|.
ASSPLHGYNGNEQF
>TRBV2|.
ARGLENEQF
>TRBV7-8|.
ASSLSTGNEKLF
>TRBV5-5|.
ASSSGFRGETQY
>TRBV19|.
ASTDRVTYEQY
>TRBV7-3|.
ASSLSPGGAGNEQF
>TRBV7-9|once
ASAGVFTEAF
>TRBV30|.
AWSGDSLGSPLH
>TRBV19|.
ASKGQGRNIQY
>TRBV5-1|.
ASSLVGGNTGELF
>TRBV28|.
ATRTSGTDTQY
>TRBV4-1|.
ASSQLGLAGPGY
>TRBV7-9|.
ASSPQGTLGNIQY
>TRBV30|.
AYTQRGEAF
>TRBV28|few
ASSRQGEGYT
>TRBV5-6|.
ASSLVLRTYEQY
>TRBV7-2|.
ASSFQTGTNQPQH
>TRBV5-1|.
ASSLAPSTDTQY
>TRBV18|.
ASSLGTGNTEAF
>TRBV5-1|once
ASSQPQGVATEAF
>TRBV5-1|.
ASTIGTGGNEKLF
>TRBV5-4|.
ASSPWTGANTGELF
>TRBV5-8|.
ASSSWVEHPIT
>TRBV5-1|.
ASSPPGLADANEQF
>TRBV5-1|.
ASSLSGRPPDTQY
>TRBV28|.
ASSFAGSPTLNTEAF
>TRBV19|.
ASSIRFGTGYT